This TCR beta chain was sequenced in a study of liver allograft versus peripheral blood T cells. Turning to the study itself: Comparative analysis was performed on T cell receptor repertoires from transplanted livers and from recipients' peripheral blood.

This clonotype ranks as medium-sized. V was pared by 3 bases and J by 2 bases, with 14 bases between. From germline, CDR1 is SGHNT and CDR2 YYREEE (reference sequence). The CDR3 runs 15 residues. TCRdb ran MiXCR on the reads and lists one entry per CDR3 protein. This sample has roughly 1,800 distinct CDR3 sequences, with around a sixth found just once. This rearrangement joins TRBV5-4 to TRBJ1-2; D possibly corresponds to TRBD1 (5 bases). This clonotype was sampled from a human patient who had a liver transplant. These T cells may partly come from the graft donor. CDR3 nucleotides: TGTGCCAGCAGCTACTGGGACGGGGTAAACTATGGCTACACCTTC. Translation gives CASSYWDGVNYGYTF.